This T cell receptor (beta chain) appears in the sequencing data of a study of T-cell reconstitution after alpha-beta-depleted transplantation in children. The study's findings and limits: High day-60 TCRbeta diversity in some patients came from surviving recipient T cells and thymic progenitors.

Unique molecular identifiers were built into the TCRbeta library. TCRdb re-called the PCR reads through MiXCR, storing one row per CDR3 protein. The data show around 960,000 distinct CDR3 sequences, about 29% seen once. V was clipped by 3 bases and J by 6 bases; unmatched bases: 12. The germline CDR1 and CDR2 sequences are MDHEN and SYDVKM. This CDR3 spans 16 amino acids. This clonotype has more than one count but fewer than ten. What it recognizes is unknown. Sequenced material: PBMCs, mostly from graft donor cells, taken 360 days after TCRalphabeta/CD19-depleted stem cell transplant. The chain couples TRBV28 to TRBJ2-5; 8 bases align to TRBD1. This receptor was obtained from a boy less than two years old who had a stem cell transplant for SCID, so the T cells may come from the graft donor. The CDR3 DNA follows: TGTGCCAGCAGTTTCCATTCCACAGGGGGACTGAAGACCCAGTACTTC. It is translated as CASSFHSTGGLKTQYF.